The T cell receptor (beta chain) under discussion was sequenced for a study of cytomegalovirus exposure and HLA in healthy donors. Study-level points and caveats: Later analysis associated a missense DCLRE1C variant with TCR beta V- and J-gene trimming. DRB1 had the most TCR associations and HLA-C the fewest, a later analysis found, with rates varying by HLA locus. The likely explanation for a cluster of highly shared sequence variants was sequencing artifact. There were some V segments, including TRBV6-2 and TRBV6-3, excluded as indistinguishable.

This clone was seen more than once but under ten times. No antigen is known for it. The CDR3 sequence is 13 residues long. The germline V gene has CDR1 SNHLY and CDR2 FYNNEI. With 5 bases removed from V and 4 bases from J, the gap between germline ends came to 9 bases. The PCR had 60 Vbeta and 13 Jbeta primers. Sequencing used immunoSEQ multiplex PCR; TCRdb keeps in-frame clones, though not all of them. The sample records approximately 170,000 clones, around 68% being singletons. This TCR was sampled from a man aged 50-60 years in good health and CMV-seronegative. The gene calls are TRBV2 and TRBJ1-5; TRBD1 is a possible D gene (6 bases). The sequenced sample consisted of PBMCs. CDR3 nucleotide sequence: TGTGCCAGCAGTTGGACAGAGAATCAGCCCCAGCATTTT. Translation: CASSWTENQPQHF. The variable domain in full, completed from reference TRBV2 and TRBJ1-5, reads EPEVTQTPSHQVTQMGQEVILRCVPISNHLYFYWYRQILGQKVEFLVSFYNNEISEKSEIFDDQFSVERPDGSNFTLKIRSTKLEDSAMYFCASSWTENQPQHFGDGTRLSIL.